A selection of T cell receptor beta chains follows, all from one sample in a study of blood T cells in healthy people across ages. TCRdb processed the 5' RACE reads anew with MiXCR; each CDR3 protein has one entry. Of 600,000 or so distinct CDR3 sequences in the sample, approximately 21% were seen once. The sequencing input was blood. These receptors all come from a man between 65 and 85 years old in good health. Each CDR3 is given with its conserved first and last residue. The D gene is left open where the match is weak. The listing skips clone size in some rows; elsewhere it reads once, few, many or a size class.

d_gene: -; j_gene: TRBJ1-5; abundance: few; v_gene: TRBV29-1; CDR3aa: CSVPIGADTQHF; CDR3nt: TGCAGCGTTCCGATTGGGGCAGATACGCAGCATTTT
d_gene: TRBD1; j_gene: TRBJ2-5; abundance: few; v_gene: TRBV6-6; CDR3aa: CASSKGTGGVQETQYF; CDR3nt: TGTGCCAGCAGTAAGGGGACAGGGGGGGTCCAAGAGACCCAGTACTTC
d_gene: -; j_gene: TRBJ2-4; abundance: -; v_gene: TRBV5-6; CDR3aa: CASSLGPYIQYF; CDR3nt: TGTGCCAGCAGCTTAGGACCGTACATTCAGTACTTC
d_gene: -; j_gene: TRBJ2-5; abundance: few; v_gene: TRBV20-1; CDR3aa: CSARDLGRGETQYF; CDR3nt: TGCAGTGCTAGAGATCTTGGGAGAGGAGAGACCCAGTACTTC
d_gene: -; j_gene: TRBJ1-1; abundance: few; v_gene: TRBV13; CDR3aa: CASSPRANAEAFF; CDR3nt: TGTGCCAGCAGCCCGAGGGCGAACGCTGAAGCTTTCTTT
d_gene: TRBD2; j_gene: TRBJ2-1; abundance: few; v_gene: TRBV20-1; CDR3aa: CSARVLAGGRNEQFF; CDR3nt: TGCAGTGCTAGAGTACTAGCGGGAGGTCGAAATGAGCAGTTCTTC
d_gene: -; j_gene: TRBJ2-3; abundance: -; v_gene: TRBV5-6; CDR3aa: CASSLEAGFTTTQYF; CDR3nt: TGTGCCAGCAGCTTGGAGGCGGGATTCACAACTACGCAGTATTTT
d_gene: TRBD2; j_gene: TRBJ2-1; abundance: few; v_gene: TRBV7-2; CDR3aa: CASSPNSGLAGSNEQFF; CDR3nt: TGTGCCAGCAGCCCGAACTCCGGACTAGCGGGATCTAATGAGCAGTTCTTC
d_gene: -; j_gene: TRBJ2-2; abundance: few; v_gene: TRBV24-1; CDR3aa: CATSDLRSIGGSTGELFF; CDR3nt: TGTGCCACCAGTGATTTAAGATCCATTGGGGGTTCCACCGGGGAGCTGTTTTTT
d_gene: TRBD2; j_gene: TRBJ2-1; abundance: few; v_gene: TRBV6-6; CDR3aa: CASRPTSGRYSEQFF; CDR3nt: TGTGCCAGCAGACCAACTAGCGGGAGGTACAGTGAGCAGTTCTTC